What follows describes a single T cell receptor (beta chain). This record comes from a study of blood T cell repertoires in COVID-19. The assay was immunoSEQ multiplex PCR, and TCRdb's table has in-frame clones only and misses some. The table has some 73,000 clones, roughly three quarters seen once. Enrollment of patients from Seattle took place during active infection, with longitudinal follow-up. The CDR3 extends over 14 amino acids. Deletions cut 0 bases from V and 7 bases from J, with 12 bases between. In germline, CDR1 is MNHEY, CDR2 SVGAGI. Material: peripheral blood. The chain recombines TRBV6-5 with TRBJ1-2, with no clear D. This TCR came from a man in his sixties or seventies with COVID-19, enrolled during active disease. The DNA of the CDR3 is TGTGCCAGCAGTTACTCGGACCAAGGAGGTGGCTACACCTTC. Translated: CASSYSDQGGGYTF.